The T cell receptor (beta chain) under discussion was sequenced for a study of blood T cell repertoires in COVID-19. Study context: The origin of the acute and convalescent COVID-19 samples was the United States, Italy and Spain.

Repertoires were generated with immunoSEQ multiplex PCR, while TCRdb's copy carries only in-frame clones and drops some. The sample has about 120,000 clones, more than 80% seen once. The TCR comes from a man in his 70s with active or convalescent COVID-19. The specimen sequenced was peripheral blood.

The CDR3 loop is CASSSPPAQGLKETQYF. The CDR3 region has the DNA TGTGCCAGCAGTTCCCCGCCGGCGCAGGGGCTTAAAGAGACCCAGTACTTC. The gene calls are TRBV27 and TRBJ2-5, with D possibly being TRBD1 (6 bases). Trimming stripped 4 bases from V and 3 bases from J, with 21 bases between. Per germline, CDR1 MNHEY and CDR2 SMNVEV (reference sequence). This CDR3 has 17 amino acids.